Given below is one T cell receptor (beta chain) in context. Antigen specificity is unknown. This entry is derived from a study of response to subunit inactivated influenza vaccine. Points from the study as a whole: Each seasonal flu vaccination may recruit only limited new T cells, authors suggested.

This CDR3 is built from 13 residues. V was pared by 3 bases and J by 7 bases, with 16 bases between. Germline V gene sequence: CDR1 SQVTM, CDR2 ANQGSEA. From the RT-PCR reads, TCRdb called clonotypes with MiXCR, one entry per CDR3 protein. The table shows 150,000 to 200,000 distinct CDR3 sequences, with about 12% occurring only once. The same specimen was also included in a second study, on T cells expressing NK-cell markers. Turning to that study: 5'RACE template switching built TCR beta cDNA with unique molecular identifiers. Sorted CD3+CD56+NKG2C+, CD3+CD56+NKG2C- and CD3+CD56-NKG2C+ T cells supplied TCR beta repertoires. Restriction of sorting to alpha-beta TCR T cells was accomplished in several experiments using an anti-gamma-delta TCR antibody. Roughly six donors carried dominant NKG2C+ clonotypes that made up roughly 1.0-8% of their CD8+ T cells.

The V gene is TRBV29-1, the J gene TRBJ2-7; a possible D gene is TRBD1 (6 bases). The material was CD8+ T cells sorted from PBMCs, obtained 11 to 12 days after vaccination. This TCR was sampled from a man aged 50 to 59 who received an inactivated influenza vaccine. The CDR3, as DNA: TGCAGCGTTGAGATGGGGGCAACGGGGGAGCAGTACTTC. This encodes CSVEMGATGEQYF.